This passage covers 5 T cell receptor beta chains from one sample sequenced in a study of T cell clonality in common variable immunodeficiency. Broader study findings: In common variable immunodeficiency, TCR beta chains reportedly carried fewer deletions and N-nucleotide insertions.

Their antigens remain unidentified. Assay used: immunoSEQ multiplex PCR; TCRdb lists only in-frame clones, some missing. The sample yields approximately 26,000 clones, without any singletons. Specimen: peripheral blood mononuclear cells. The receptor source for this set is a human donor with common variable immunodeficiency.

This clone was recorded many times. The read finishes 3 residues shy of the CDR3 end, and the germline J gene is used to complete it. The chain employs TRBV5-1 and TRBJ1-2; D is ambiguous. CDR1 is SGHRS and CDR2 is YFSETQ in the germline V gene. V dropped 1 base and J dropped 6 bases, with 13 bases sitting between them. The CDR3 consists of 14 residues. CDR3 sequence reads: CASSLTGEVDGYTF. The covered CDR3 bases are TGCGCCAGCAGCTTGACCGGGGAGGTTGATGGC.

This clone was detected ten times or more. The read ends 3 residues early relative to the CDR3; the germline J gene fills the gap. This sequence joins TRBV29-1 and TRBJ1-1; a weak D match, TRBD1 (5 bases). Germline V lookup: CDR1 SQVTM, CDR2 ANQGSEA. The CDR3 is 13 residues long. Trimming shortened V by 7 bases and J by 1 base, and 13 bases separated the two germline ends. Here the CDR3 reads CSGRGDGNTEAFF. CDR3 bases read: TGCAGCGGCCGGGGGGACGGGAACACTGAA. Using reference TRBV29-1 and TRBJ1-1 for the parts outside the CDR3, the full variable domain is SAVISQKPSRDICQRGTSLTIQCQVDSQVTMMFWYRQQPGQSLTLIATANQGSEATYESGFVIDKFPISRPNLTFSTLTVSNMSPEDSSIYLCSGRGDGNTEAFFGQGTRLTVV.

This clone was observed at least ten times. The CDR3 end falls 3 residues outside the read, so it is completed with the germline J gene. The chain joins TRBV20-1 to TRBJ2-5, with D maybe TRBD2 (5 bases). Germline V gene sequence: CDR1 DFQATT, CDR2 SNEGSKA (reference sequence). Trimming cost V 6 bases and J 0 bases, with 17 bases left between them. CDR3 size: 15 residues. The CDR3 spells CSAHPRAGDQETQYF. The covered CDR3 bases are TGCAGTGCCCATCCGAGGGCGGGCGACCAAGAGACC.

This clone was seen ten or more times. The read terminates 3 residues ahead of where the CDR3 ends, so the germline J gene completes it. The V gene is TRBV18, the J gene TRBJ2-7; no definite D call. Germline V gene data show CDR1 as KGHSH and CDR2 as LQKENI. The CDR3 spans 17 residues. Trimming removed 1 base at V and 2 bases at J, with 18 bases between. This chain's CDR3 is CASSPLPIGAGAYEQYF. Partial CDR3 DNA: TGTGCCAGCTCACCACTCCCAATCGGCGCAGGAGCCTACGAG.

This clone was counted many times. The missing CDR3 end, 3 residues past where the read stops, is filled in from the germline J gene. This chain connects TRBV19 to TRBJ1-3, with D possibly matching TRBD1 (5 bases). Germline CDR1 is LNHDA and CDR2 is SQIVND (reference sequence). The V end was cut by 3 bases, the J end by 4 bases, with 10 bases between. CDR3 length: 14 amino acids. The sequenced CDR3 bases are TGTGCCAGTAGTATCACAGGCAGAGGAAACACC. Translation gives CASSITGRGNT. The entire CDR3 protein is CASSITGRGNTIYF.